A selection of T cell receptor beta chains follows, all from one sample in a study of beta chain features in type 1 diabetes. Sequenced by immunoSEQ multiplex PCR; TCRdb stores in-frame clones only, minus some. The sample contains 200,000 to 250,000 clones, roughly 11% of which appear only once. Input material: central memory CD4+ T cells from blood. These receptors came from a young man in good health. Both conserved end residues are part of each CDR3. The D gene is left open where the match is weak.

TRBV6-5	14	-	TRBJ2-7	CASSRVEVSYEQYF
TRBV14	14	-	TRBJ1-2	CASSQVRAAGGYTF
TRBV7-9	14	-	TRBJ2-1	CASSGGAVYNEQFF
TRBV10-3	13	-	TRBJ1-3	CAIRESSGNTIYF
TRBV5-4	14	-	TRBJ2-1	CASSLPTTYNEQFF
TRBV7-9	16	TRBD2	TRBJ2-3	CASSLSSGRYTDTQYF
TRBV4-2	16	-	TRBJ1-4	CASSQDGSATNEKLFF
TRBV7-2	14	-	TRBJ2-7	CASRNRGLRHEQYF
TRBV28	15	-	TRBJ2-5	CASSSAGTRQETQYF
TRBV29-1	14	TRBD1	TRBJ2-7	CSVGLDRGLSEQYF
TRBV5-1	13	TRBD1	TRBJ2-5	CASSSDRLETQYF
TRBV7-2	15	-	TRBJ1-1	CASSLVRGTRAEAFF
TRBV5-1	16	-	TRBJ2-7	CASSFPLLPTFYEQYF
TRBV27	15	-	TRBJ2-1	CASSQTWDGYNEQFF
TRBV7-2	15	-	TRBJ2-5	CASSPGQGGRETQYF
TRBV7-6	15	-	TRBJ1-1	CASSLGGRMNTEAFF
TRBV27	16	TRBD1	TRBJ2-5	CASSYYPGQGRETQYF
TRBV7-2	13	-	TRBJ1-5	CASSRGGVEPQHF
TRBV5-1	16	TRBD1	TRBJ2-2	CASSSGQQSPTGELFF
TRBV10-3	16	TRBD1	TRBJ2-1	CAISPQTGQGSDEQFF
TRBV7-2	14	TRBD1	TRBJ2-5	CASSSGQGRETQYF
TRBV14	13	TRBD1	TRBJ2-7	CASSPNTGQGQYF
TRBV6-6	16	-	TRBJ2-6	CASSSLFLAGANVLTF
TRBV4-1	21	TRBD2	TRBJ2-1	CASSRRQGTGLAGGTYNEQFF
TRBV30	14	TRBD1	TRBJ1-3	CAWSLTGNGNTIYF
TRBV7-2	15	-	TRBJ1-3	CASSLAVNSGNTIYF
TRBV30	11	-	TRBJ2-7	CAWSGNYEQYF
TRBV6-6	14	-	TRBJ1-2	CASSYSEANYGYTF
TRBV19	15	TRBD2	TRBJ2-1	CASSPMAGVGNEQFF
TRBV30	14	TRBD1	TRBJ2-7	CAWTPPGQLYEQYF
TRBV4-3	16	-	TRBJ2-1	CASSRKGGTVYNEQFF
TRBV5-1	15	TRBD2	TRBJ2-1	CASSDPGLAGHEQFF
TRBV7-2	13	-	TRBJ2-1	CASSTDSYNEQFF